This T cell receptor beta chain was obtained from a study of shared clonotypes between healthy human individuals. On the study more broadly: Donors, aged 18 to 49, were a couple of women and a few men.

V shed 4 bases, J shed 4 bases, and the junction held 8 bases outside the gene matches. Germline V gene data show CDR1 as MNHNS and CDR2 as SASEGT. The CDR3 is 16 amino acids. Genomic DNA of each subset was evenly split across several immunoSEQ plates. Only in-frame clones appear in the TCRdb table, and some are missing; sequencing was by immunoSEQ multiplex PCR. The sample lists some 600,000 clones; about 95% were seen once. CD8 cells classed as naive were CD45RO-negative and positively selected for CCR7, excluding terminally differentiated effector memory CD45RA+ cells. This sequence originates from a woman aged 30 to 39 in good health. The chain links TRBV6-1 to TRBJ2-1, with 9 bases identical to TRBD2. Sequencing was carried out using naive CD8+ T cells sorted from blood. CDR3 region: CASSALAGEFYNEQFF. CDR3 in DNA: TGTGCCAGCAGTGCTTTAGCGGGAGAGTTTTACAATGAGCAGTTCTTC.